Listed below are T cell receptor beta chains from one sample, sequenced in a study of PD-1 blockade in mismatch repair-deficient tumors. Produced via immunoSEQ multiplex PCR; TCRdb's table is partial and in-frame only. This sample yields over 20,000 clones, of which nearly 85% are seen a single time; roughly 21% belongs to the top ten. The sequencing used peripheral blood, collected 12 weeks after starting pembrolizumab. The source is an adult with mismatch repair-deficient cancer. The CDR3 runs from the conserved cysteine through the conserved F or W. D genes are given only for firm matches. Clone size, where shown, is once, few, many, or a class for clones that have expanded.

TRBJ1-1,TRBV7-2,.,.,TGTGCCAGCAGCTTACAGGGTGGGTACACTGAAGCTTTCTTT,CASSLQGGYTEAFF
TRBJ2-3,TRBV6-5,.,.,TGTGCCAGCAGTTACCGGACTCCCTACACAGATACGCAGTATTTT,CASSYRTPYTDTQYF
TRBJ2-1,TRBV30,.,.,TGTGCCTGGAACTTACTAGGGGCCTACAATGAGCAGTTCTTC,CAWNLLGAYNEQFF
TRBJ2-7,TRBV6-4,.,few,TGTGCCAGATCTAGTAGCGGCGAGCAGTACTTC,CARSSSGEQYF
TRBJ2-3,TRBV5-1,TRBD2,.,TGCGCCAGCAGCTTACAGGTGTGGCTAGCGGGAGGTACAGATACGCAGTATTTT,CASSLQVWLAGGTDTQYF
TRBJ2-5,TRBV29-1,.,.,TGCAGCGTTGAAGTCAAAGGGGAGATTGGGACCCAGTACTTC,CSVEVKGEIGTQYF
TRBJ2-7,TRBV7-2,TRBD2,.,TGTGCCAGCAGCGAGCTAGCGGGGGGAGCCTACGAGCAGTACTTC,CASSELAGGAYEQYF
TRBJ2-4,TRBV28,TRBD2,.,TGTGCCAGCAGTTTGACGGGACTAGCGGAGGGAGCCAAAAACATTCAGTACTTC,CASSLTGLAEGAKNIQYF
TRBJ2-2,TRBV5-1,.,.,TGCGCCAGCAGCTTGGCCCTGGGGTCTACCGGGGAGCTGTTTTTT,CASSLALGSTGELFF
TRBJ2-7,TRBV2,.,.,TGTGCCAGCAGTGACCACCGTCTCTACGAGCAGTACTTC,CASSDHRLYEQYF
TRBJ1-4,TRBV4-2,.,.,TGTGCCAGCAGCCCGGAGGAGGCGGAAAAACTGTTTTTT,CASSPEEAEKLFF
TRBJ2-7,TRBV6-1,.,.,TGTGCCAGCAAAGGCATTCTGGGGCTTCGCTACGAGCAGTACTTC,CASKGILGLRYEQYF